Listed below are T cell receptor beta chains from one sample, sequenced in a study of blood T cell repertoires in COVID-19. Clones were read by immunoSEQ multiplex PCR, and TCRdb kept only the in-frame ones, dropping some. The profile shows 50,000 to 75,000 clones, roughly 80% of them singletons. Sequenced sample: peripheral blood. The receptor set was obtained from a man aged 55 to 69 with COVID-19, enrolled during active disease. Each CDR3 is given with its conserved first and last residue. The D gene is left open where the match is weak. Clone sizes are given selectively: once, few, many, or a class where the clone is expanded.

j_gene: TRBJ1-2
abundance: -
v_gene: TRBV5-1
d_gene: TRBD1
CDR3nt: TGCGCCAGCAGCTTGCCCCGGGACAGTGGGGGCTACACCTTC
CDR3aa: CASSLPRDSGGYTF

j_gene: TRBJ1-5
abundance: -
v_gene: TRBV24-1
d_gene: -
CDR3nt: TGTGCCACCAGTGATCATCGGGGAAGCAATCAGCCCCAGCATTTT
CDR3aa: CATSDHRGSNQPQHF

j_gene: TRBJ2-5
abundance: -
v_gene: TRBV19
d_gene: -
CDR3nt: TGTGCCAGTAGTATAGGACTGGGAGAAGAGACCCAGTACTTC
CDR3aa: CASSIGLGEETQYF

j_gene: TRBJ2-7
abundance: once
v_gene: TRBV10-3
d_gene: TRBD1
CDR3nt: TGTGCCATCAGCTCGACAGGGGTTAACGAGCAGTACTTC
CDR3aa: CAISSTGVNEQYF

j_gene: TRBJ2-5
abundance: -
v_gene: TRBV28
d_gene: -
CDR3nt: TGTGCCAGCAGTTCGACAATTCTTTGGGAGACCCAGTACTTC
CDR3aa: CASSSTILWETQYF

j_gene: TRBJ1-1
abundance: few
v_gene: TRBV5-1
d_gene: -
CDR3nt: TGCGCCAGCAGCTCGTATAACACTGAAGCTTTCTTT
CDR3aa: CASSSYNTEAFF

j_gene: TRBJ1-5
abundance: -
v_gene: TRBV19
d_gene: -
CDR3nt: TGTGCCAGTAGGATATTGACGGGATTGAATCAGCCCCAGCATTTT
CDR3aa: CASRILTGLNQPQHF

j_gene: TRBJ2-2
abundance: -
v_gene: TRBV19
d_gene: TRBD2
CDR3nt: TGTGCCAGTAGTCCGGGGGGAGCCGGGGAGCTGTTTTTT
CDR3aa: CASSPGGAGELFF

j_gene: TRBJ1-2
abundance: -
v_gene: TRBV13
d_gene: -
CDR3nt: TGTGCCAGCAGCTTGAGGACCGGGGGGTATGGCTACACCTTC
CDR3aa: CASSLRTGGYGYTF

j_gene: TRBJ2-2
abundance: -
v_gene: TRBV4-1
d_gene: -
CDR3nt: TGCGCCAGCAGCCAAGGTTTTTTTCAGGGGATCGGGGAGCTGTTTTTT
CDR3aa: CASSQGFFQGIGELFF

j_gene: TRBJ2-7
abundance: -
v_gene: TRBV29-1
d_gene: TRBD1
CDR3nt: TGCAGCGTTGTGAGGGGGCAGGGTTCCTACGAGCAGTACTTC
CDR3aa: CSVVRGQGSYEQYF

j_gene: TRBJ1-2
abundance: few
v_gene: TRBV2
d_gene: -
CDR3nt: TGTGCCAGCAGCTTCGGCTATGGCTACACCTTC
CDR3aa: CASSFGYGYTF

j_gene: TRBJ2-1
abundance: -
v_gene: TRBV6-1
d_gene: TRBD2
CDR3nt: TGTGCCAGCAGTGAGGCTTTGGGGGGGGAGCAGTTCTTC
CDR3aa: CASSEALGGEQFF

j_gene: TRBJ1-5
abundance: -
v_gene: TRBV3-1/TRBV3-2
d_gene: -
CDR3nt: TGTGCCAGCAGCCAAGATACTACCGGCCTTCCCCAGCATTTT
CDR3aa: CASSQDTTGLPQHF

j_gene: TRBJ1-4
abundance: -
v_gene: TRBV10-1
d_gene: -
CDR3nt: TGCGCCAGCAGTGAGGGGAGTCTTCAGGATGAAAAACTGTTTTTT
CDR3aa: CASSEGSLQDEKLFF

j_gene: TRBJ1-4
abundance: -
v_gene: TRBV30
d_gene: -
CDR3nt: TGTGCCTTCGGTTTCAATGAAAAACTGTTTTTT
CDR3aa: CAFGFNEKLFF

j_gene: TRBJ2-1
abundance: -
v_gene: TRBV19
d_gene: TRBD2
CDR3nt: TGTGCCAGGGGTAAGGGACTCTATAAGGGAGGGCCGAATGAGCAGTTCTTC
CDR3aa: CARGKGLYKGGPNEQFF

j_gene: TRBJ1-2
abundance: -
v_gene: TRBV5-5
d_gene: -
CDR3nt: TGTGCCAGCAACCAGGGGACCATCTATGGCTACACCTTC
CDR3aa: CASNQGTIYGYTF

j_gene: TRBJ2-3
abundance: -
v_gene: TRBV5-6
d_gene: TRBD2
CDR3nt: TGTGCCAGCAGCTTTACTGGACTAGGGCCTAGCACAGATACGCAGTATTTT
CDR3aa: CASSFTGLGPSTDTQYF

j_gene: TRBJ1-6
abundance: -
v_gene: TRBV14
d_gene: -
CDR3nt: TGTGCCAGCAGCCAAGATCGTGGACAAATAAATTCACCCCTCCACTTT
CDR3aa: CASSQDRGQINSPLHF

j_gene: TRBJ2-3
abundance: -
v_gene: TRBV5-1
d_gene: -
CDR3nt: TGCGCCAGCAGCTTGGTAGGACTTACAGATACGCAGTATTTT
CDR3aa: CASSLVGLTDTQYF

j_gene: TRBJ2-7
abundance: once
v_gene: TRBV4-1
d_gene: -
CDR3nt: TGCGCCAGCAGCCCGACTTCTAACGAGCAGTACTTC
CDR3aa: CASSPTSNEQYF

j_gene: TRBJ1-2
abundance: once
v_gene: TRBV28
d_gene: -
CDR3nt: TGTGCCAGCAGTTTGTATGGGCCGAATGGCTACACCTTC
CDR3aa: CASSLYGPNGYTF

j_gene: TRBJ2-1
abundance: -
v_gene: TRBV11-2
d_gene: TRBD2
CDR3nt: TGTGCCAGCAGCCCGGCATCTAGCGGGAGGATCCGCAATGAGCAGTTCTTC
CDR3aa: CASSPASSGRIRNEQFF

j_gene: TRBJ2-1
abundance: few
v_gene: TRBV7-3
d_gene: TRBD2
CDR3nt: TGTGCCAGCAGCTCGGGGGGAGGGCCGGATGAGCAGTTCTTC
CDR3aa: CASSSGGGPDEQFF

j_gene: TRBJ2-6
abundance: -
v_gene: TRBV27
d_gene: TRBD2
CDR3nt: TGTGCCAGCAGCCCTGTAGCGGGGGTAGGAGGGGCCAACGTCCTGACTTTC
CDR3aa: CASSPVAGVGGANVLTF

j_gene: TRBJ1-2
abundance: -
v_gene: TRBV14
d_gene: TRBD1
CDR3nt: TGTGCCAGCAGCCTACTTGGGGACAGTAACTATGGCTACACCTTC
CDR3aa: CASSLLGDSNYGYTF

j_gene: TRBJ2-5
abundance: once
v_gene: TRBV11-2
d_gene: TRBD2
CDR3nt: TGTGCCAGCAGCGGGAGCGGGGGTGGGGAGACCCAGTACTTC
CDR3aa: CASSGSGGGETQYF

j_gene: TRBJ2-4
abundance: -
v_gene: TRBV30
d_gene: -
CDR3nt: TGTGCCTGGAGTGTGAACCCCTCGGACATTCAGTACTTC
CDR3aa: CAWSVNPSDIQYF

j_gene: TRBJ2-1
abundance: -
v_gene: TRBV11-3
d_gene: TRBD2
CDR3nt: TGTGCCAGCAGCTTAGATACGGGGACTAGCGGCCGTGAGCAGTTCTTC
CDR3aa: CASSLDTGTSGREQFF

j_gene: TRBJ2-1
abundance: -
v_gene: TRBV27
d_gene: -
CDR3nt: TGTGCCACGCTAGGAAGGGGGATCTCCTACAATGAGCAGTTCTTC
CDR3aa: CATLGRGISYNEQFF

j_gene: TRBJ1-1
abundance: -
v_gene: TRBV5-1
d_gene: -
CDR3nt: TGCGCCAGCAGCTTGGGACCAGGGTCGCCCACTGAAGCTTTCTTT
CDR3aa: CASSLGPGSPTEAFF

j_gene: TRBJ2-3
abundance: -
v_gene: TRBV25-1
d_gene: -
CDR3nt: TGTGCCAGCAGTGAATATGGCACAGGGTGGGATACGCAGTATTTT
CDR3aa: CASSEYGTGWDTQYF

j_gene: TRBJ2-7
abundance: -
v_gene: TRBV10-2
d_gene: TRBD2
CDR3nt: TGCGCCAGCAGGAGGAGCGGGGTAGCCTACGAGCAGTACTTC
CDR3aa: CASRRSGVAYEQYF

j_gene: TRBJ2-5
abundance: few
v_gene: TRBV11-2
d_gene: -
CDR3nt: TGTGCCAGCAGCTTGTGGAGGGGCGAGACCCAGTACTTC
CDR3aa: CASSLWRGETQYF

j_gene: TRBJ2-7
abundance: -
v_gene: TRBV9
d_gene: -
CDR3nt: TGTGCCAGCAGCGTAGACCCAGGGCCATCCTACGAGCAGTACTTC
CDR3aa: CASSVDPGPSYEQYF

j_gene: TRBJ2-5
abundance: -
v_gene: TRBV2
d_gene: TRBD1
CDR3nt: TGTGCCAGCCGGGACAGGGCGGAGACCCAGTACTTC
CDR3aa: CASRDRAETQYF

j_gene: TRBJ2-1
abundance: -
v_gene: TRBV5-4
d_gene: -
CDR3nt: TGTGCCAGCAGCTTCGGACTGGAAAAGGTTGAGCAGTTCTTC
CDR3aa: CASSFGLEKVEQFF

j_gene: TRBJ2-3
abundance: -
v_gene: TRBV18
d_gene: TRBD2
CDR3nt: TGTGCCAGCTCACTACGGACGATAGCGGGGGGCACAGATACGCAGTATTTT
CDR3aa: CASSLRTIAGGTDTQYF

j_gene: TRBJ2-2
abundance: few
v_gene: TRBV9
d_gene: TRBD2
CDR3nt: TGTGCCAGCAGCGTAGCGGGAGGGCCCGGGGAGCTGTTTTTT
CDR3aa: CASSVAGGPGELFF

j_gene: TRBJ1-1
abundance: -
v_gene: TRBV7-9
d_gene: -
CDR3nt: TGTGCCAGCACACCGCAGGACACGAACACTGAAGCTTTCTTT
CDR3aa: CASTPQDTNTEAFF

j_gene: TRBJ2-1
abundance: -
v_gene: TRBV5-6
d_gene: -
CDR3nt: TGTGCCAGCAGCCAGTATCGCAATGAGCAGTTCTTC
CDR3aa: CASSQYRNEQFF

j_gene: TRBJ1-5
abundance: -
v_gene: TRBV24-1
d_gene: -
CDR3nt: TGTGCCACCAGTGACGCAGGGGAGAGAGGTCAGCCCCAGCATTTT
CDR3aa: CATSDAGERGQPQHF

j_gene: TRBJ2-7
abundance: medium-sized
v_gene: TRBV10-3
d_gene: TRBD1
CDR3nt: TGTGCCATCAGTGGAGGGGGCCCGAGCTCCTACGAGCAGTACTTC
CDR3aa: CAISGGGPSSYEQYF

j_gene: TRBJ2-3
abundance: once
v_gene: TRBV19
d_gene: -
CDR3nt: TGTGCCAGTAGTAAAAGGGTCAGGGTCACAGATACGCAGTATTTT
CDR3aa: CASSKRVRVTDTQYF

j_gene: TRBJ2-7
abundance: -
v_gene: TRBV5-1
d_gene: TRBD2
CDR3nt: TGCGCCAGCAGAGTAGCGGGGGTCGGATACGAGCAGTACTTC
CDR3aa: CASRVAGVGYEQYF